The 8 T cell receptor beta chains below all came from one sample that was sequenced in a study of T cell changes during pregnancy in multiple sclerosis. Generated by immunoSEQ multiplex PCR, the TCRdb table keeps only in-frame clones and is missing some. The sample lists roughly 110,000 clones; more than 80% were seen once. Sequences were derived from peripheral blood, sampled before pregnancy. All receptors derive from a female donor with multiple sclerosis, enrolled in a pregnancy study.

The rearrangement joins TRBV5-1 to TRBJ2-3; the D gene is possibly TRBD2 (7 bases). The CDR3 is 15 amino acids. V shed 4 bases and J shed 4 bases, with 16 bases lying between them. Germline CDR1 SGHRS, CDR2 YFSETQ. The CDR3 here is CASSPGRGGADTQYF. CDR3 nucleotide sequence: TGCGCCAGCAGCCCTGGTAGGGGGGGCGCAGATACGCAGTATTTT.

The chain uses TRBV7-8 and TRBJ1-2; 9 bases are a match to TRBD1. This CDR3 contains 14 residues. Germline CDR1 reads SGHVS; CDR2 reads FQNEAQ. J was trimmed by 7 bases and V by 4 bases; bases with no gene match: 7. The CDR3 region has the DNA TGTGCCAGCAGCTCTAGGACAGGGGATGGTGGCTACACCTTC. Amino acid sequence: CASSSRTGDGGYTF.

As DNA, the CDR3 is TGTGCCAGTAGAGGGGGACAGGGCGGCAATCAGCCCCAGCATTTT. Its protein is CASRGGQGGNQPQHF. The chain carries TRBV19 and TRBJ1-5; 9 positions match TRBD1. CDR3 size: 15 residues. V lost 6 bases and J lost 2; bases outside the gene matches: 5. Germline V lookup: CDR1 LNHDA, CDR2 SQIVND (reference sequence).

The chain has TRBV7-9 and TRBJ2-5; tentative D call: TRBD1 (6 bases). This CDR3 is 14 amino acids long. V was pared by 5 bases and J by 2 bases, with 12 bases between. Germline CDR1 is SEHNR and CDR2 is FQNEAQ (reference sequence). The CDR3 loop is CASSPYGQQETQYF. In DNA form, the CDR3 reads TGTGCCAGCAGCCCCTATGGACAGCAAGAGACCCAGTACTTC.

The V gene is TRBV19, the J gene TRBJ2-6; weak D call: TRBD1 (6 bases). Trimming removed 6 bases at V and 0 bases at J, with 6 bases between. The CDR3 has 14 amino acids. Germline V gene data show CDR1 as LNHDA and CDR2 as SQIVND (reference sequence). The CDR3 spells CASRTGSGANVLTF. DNA for the CDR3: TGTGCCAGTAGGACAGGCTCTGGGGCCAACGTCCTGACTTTC.

This chain uses TRBV6-6 with TRBJ1-1; D is ambiguous. Germline V gene data show CDR1 as MNHNY and CDR2 as SVGAGI (reference sequence). The CDR3 consists of 15 residues. Trimming left V 0 bases short and J 4 bases short, with 12 bases between. The CDR3 loop reads CASSYSVEGGTEAFF. CDR3 nucleotide sequence: TGTGCCAGCAGTTACTCGGTGGAAGGAGGCACTGAAGCTTTCTTT.

The rearrangement links TRBV18 to TRBJ1-6; no firm D call. This CDR3 has 14 residues. The V gene lost 3 bases and the J gene lost 7 bases, with 10 bases spanning the gap. Germline values: CDR1 KGHSH, CDR2 LQKENI. CDR3 nucleotide sequence: TGTGCCAGCTCACCCCCAGGAGGGAATTCACCCCTCCACTTT. It translates to CASSPPGGNSPLHF.

The chain has TRBV19 and TRBJ1-4, with 7 bases that match TRBD1. Losses at the gene ends were 5 bases for V and 0 bases for J; bases not matched to a gene: 3. CDR1 is LNHDA, CDR2 SQIVND, per germline (reference sequence). The CDR3 totals 15 residues. The CDR3 DNA is TGTGCCAGTAGTGTGGGGACAGCAACTAATGAAAAACTGTTTTTT. It yields the protein CASSVGTATNEKLFF.